Following are 25 T cell receptor beta chains from one sample sequenced in a study of blood T cells in healthy people across ages (dated by TCRdb to about 2015). Preparation of the library involved 5' RACE. The sample was run on an Illumina HiSeq 2500. The second PCR ran for about 7 to 11 cycles and used a J-beta primer mix along with a sample-barcoded 5' primer. Using fastp at Q25 and MiXCR, TCRdb reprocessed the public reads and kept productive beta chains. Merged by CDR3 protein, the rows form single entries marked with the most common genes and DNA. For this sample there are hundreds of thousands of distinct CDR3 sequences; 58% appear just once. Around 37% of the sample comes from the top ten. Specimen: blood. These receptors were taken from a man between 60 and 75 years old in good health.

This rearrangement joins TRBV10-1 to TRBJ2-2, with D possibly being TRBD2 (5 bases). The CDR3 loop spans 13 amino acids. The V end was cut by 3 bases, the J end by 4 bases, with 6 bases between. Germline V gene sequence: CDR1 WNHNN, CDR2 SYGVQD (reference sequence). The CDR3 nucleotides are TGCGCCAGCAGTGAAGGAGGCACCGGGGAGCTGTTTTTT. It translates to CASSEGGTGELFF.

V usage is TRBV10-3 and J usage is TRBJ2-2, with D possibly being TRBD1 (6 bases). CDR1 and CDR2 (germline): ENHRY, SYGVKD. Between the trimmed V and J ends, which lost 5 bases and 6 bases, there was a span of 13 bases. The CDR3 is 14 residues long. The CDR3 DNA sequence: TGTGCCATCAGTTCCTTGGACAGCCCCGGGGAGCTGTTTTTT. Translating it yields CAISSLDSPGELFF.

The table lists this clonotype with a few counts. CDR3 amino acids: CASSEGAGRYEQFF. DNA for the CDR3: TGTGCCAGCAGTGAAGGGGCAGGGAGGTATGAGCAGTTCTTC. The chain carries TRBV6-1 and TRBJ2-1, with D possibly being TRBD2 (6 bases). This CDR3 has 14 amino acids. V was clipped by 1 base and J by 8 bases, with 12 bases between them. The V gene's germline CDR1 is MNHNS and CDR2 SASEGT.

CDR3 protein: CSAREGPGGYTF. The CDR3 nucleotides are TGCAGTGCTAGAGAGGGGCCCGGTGGCTACACCTTC. The chain couples TRBV20-1 to TRBJ1-2; the D gene is possibly TRBD1 (5 bases). V dropped 0 bases and J dropped 7 bases, with 9 bases sitting between them. The CDR3 has 12 amino acids. CDR1 and CDR2 (germline): DFQATT, SNEGSKA (reference sequence).

V and J are TRBV4-2 and TRBJ1-5, with D possibly TRBD1 on 5 matching bases. Trimming stripped 1 base from V and 5 bases from J, with 12 bases between. Per germline, CDR1 LGHNA and CDR2 YNFKEQ. The CDR3 consists of 15 residues. Here the CDR3 reads CASSQGIGGDQPQHF. CDR3 bases: TGTGCCAGCAGCCAAGGTATTGGGGGGGATCAGCCCCAGCATTTT.

The chain carries TRBV5-1 and TRBJ1-2; D remains unclear. The CDR3 length is 14 residues. Looked up from germline, CDR1 is SGHRS and CDR2 is YFSETQ. V was shortened by 0 bases and J by 0 bases, with 6 bases between the two germline ends. The CDR3 coding sequence is TGCGCCAGCAGCTTGGAGCGAGCTAACTATGGCTACACCTTC. Translation: CASSLERANYGYTF.

The rearrangement uses TRBV4-1 and TRBJ2-5; 13 nucleotides agree with TRBD2. From germline, CDR1 is MGHRA and CDR2 YSYEKL. The V segment lost 3 bases and the J segment 2 bases; nucleotides outside the gene matches: 6. The length of the CDR3 is 17 residues. CDR3 in DNA: TGCGCCAGCAGCCAGGTGACTAGCGGGGGGCGTCAAGAGACCCAGTACTTC. Translating gives CASSQVTSGGRQETQYF.

This clonotype was counted a few times. This chain uses TRBV29-1 with TRBJ2-7, with TRBD2 matching over 7 bases. Germline lookup yields CDR1 SQVTM and CDR2 ANQGSEA. The CDR3 is made up of 14 amino acids. V trimming: 5 bases; J trimming: 7 bases; junction bases outside the gene matches: 14. This CDR3 is CSVSLVLAAREQYF. In nucleotides, the CDR3 is TGCAGCGTTTCTTTGGTGCTAGCGGCACGAGAGCAGTACTTC.

V and J are TRBV3-1 and TRBJ1-1; D perhaps matches TRBD1 (6 bases). CDR1 is LGHDT and CDR2 is YNNKEL in the germline V gene (reference sequence). CDR3 length: 15 residues. Trimming pared 3 bases from V and 2 bases from J, leaving 13 bases between. This CDR3 reads CASSQLTGSNTEAFF. The CDR3 DNA is TGTGCCAGCAGCCAGTTGACAGGTTCTAACACTGAAGCTTTCTTT. The full variable domain, its missing parts supplied by reference TRBV3-1 and TRBJ1-1, is DTAVSQTPKYLVTQMGNDKSIKCEQNLGHDTMYWYKQDSKKFLKIMFSYNNKELIINETVPNRFSPKSPDKAHLNLHINSLELGDSAVYFCASSQLTGSNTEAFFGQGTRLTVV.

This clonotype has a handful of counts. The rearrangement joins TRBV29-1 to TRBJ2-1; D is uncertain. The germline V gene encodes CDR1 SQVTM and CDR2 ANQGSEA. The CDR3 covers 10 residues. Deletions cut 0 bases from V and 15 bases from J, with 9 bases between. CDR3 region: CSVEEVLSFF. CDR3 sequence (DNA): TGCAGCGTTGAAGAAGTTCTATCGTTCTTC.

Worth noting for this clonotype: A much larger clone differs from this one at a single base, so this may be a read error. The genes are TRBV28 and TRBJ1-6, with a tentative D call TRBD1 (5 bases). The V end was cut by 7 bases, the J end by 9 bases, with 19 bases between. The CDR3 extends over 15 amino acids. CDR1 is MDHEN, CDR2 SYDVKM, per germline. The CDR3 sequence: CASITLDGASSPLHF. In nucleotides, the CDR3 is TGTGCCAGCATTACCCTGGACGGGGCGAGTTCACCCCTCCACTTT.

This clonotype occurred a few times. The V call is TRBV29-1, the J call TRBJ2-5; no clear D gene. The CDR3 runs 12 residues. Germline V gene sequence: CDR1 SQVTM, CDR2 ANQGSEA. V was trimmed by 4 bases and J by 0 bases, leaving 6 bases between them. CDR3 loop: CSVGRNQETQYF. DNA for the CDR3: TGCAGCGTTGGACGGAACCAAGAGACCCAGTACTTC.

This clonotype was recorded a few times. The V gene is TRBV3-1, the J gene TRBJ2-6, with D hard to call. This CDR3 has 16 residues. The germline gives CDR1 LGHDT, CDR2 YNNKEL (reference sequence). Trimming took 3 bases from V and 0 from J, leaving 9 bases between them. CDR3 residues: CASSQTRLSGANVLTF. CDR3 coding DNA: TGTGCCAGCAGCCAGACGAGGCTCTCTGGGGCCAACGTCCTGACTTTC. The entire variable domain, with the rest obtained from reference TRBV3-1 and TRBJ2-6, is as follows: DTAVSQTPKYLVTQMGNDKSIKCEQNLGHDTMYWYKQDSKKFLKIMFSYNNKELIINETVPNRFSPKSPDKAHLNLHINSLELGDSAVYFCASSQTRLSGANVLTFGAGSRLTVL.

The chain joins TRBV5-1 to TRBJ2-1; D is uncertain. The CDR3 sequence is 12 residues long. Germline V CDR1 and CDR2: SGHRS, YFSETQ. The V end was cut by 4 bases, the J end by 5 bases, with 7 bases between. DNA for the CDR3: TGCGCCAGCAGCCTTCACAACAATGAGCAGTTCTTC. Its translation: CASSLHNNEQFF.

V and J are TRBV4-2 and TRBJ2-1; 14 nucleotides agree with TRBD2. Germline CDR1 and CDR2: LGHNA and YNFKEQ. Trimming cost V 5 bases and J 2 bases; bases outside gene matches: 5. This CDR3 is 17 amino acids long. The CDR3 bases are TGTGCCAGCAGCAAGACTAGCGGGGGGGCCACCTACAATGAGCAGTTCTTC. This gives the protein CASSKTSGGATYNEQFF.

This clonotype occurred a few times. The V gene is TRBV7-6, the J gene TRBJ2-5; possibly TRBD2 for D (5 bases). V lost 1 base and J lost 0, with 6 bases in between. Germline-derived CDR1 and CDR2 are SGHVS and FNYEAQ. CDR3 size: 14 residues. CDR3 bases: TGTGCCAGCAGCTTAGGGGAGTACCAAGAGACCCAGTACTTC. Translation: CASSLGEYQETQYF.

The rearrangement uses TRBV6-1 and TRBJ2-1; 14 positions match TRBD2. The germline V gene encodes CDR1 MNHNS and CDR2 SASEGT. The CDR3 has 18 residues. With V trimmed by 6 bases and J by 2 bases, 9 bases remained unmatched. Here the CDR3 reads CASSPGPTSGGAYNEQFF. For the CDR3, the DNA is TGTGCCAGCAGCCCCGGCCCGACTAGCGGGGGGGCCTACAATGAGCAGTTCTTC.

The rearrangement joins TRBV6-5 to TRBJ1-4; D perhaps matches TRBD1 (5 bases). The CDR3 extends over 15 amino acids. V lost 5 bases, J lost 8 bases, and 18 bases lay in between. Germline assignment: CDR1 MNHEY and CDR2 SVGAGI. Here the CDR3 reads CASSHSVGAREKLFF. The CDR3 region has the DNA TGTGCCAGCAGTCACAGTGTTGGGGCACGCGAAAAACTGTTTTTT.

The chain joins TRBV14 to TRBJ2-7; D is possibly TRBD1 (5 bases). CDR3 length: 15 residues. Between the trimmed V and J ends, which lost 4 bases and 7 bases, there was a span of 20 bases. Germline V lookup: CDR1 SGHDN, CDR2 FVKESK. CDR3 sequence reads: CASSPRAGPVNEQYF. The CDR3 nucleotides read TGTGCCAGCAGCCCCAGGGCAGGTCCAGTTAATGAGCAGTACTTC. The full variable domain, its missing parts supplied by reference TRBV14 and TRBJ2-7, is EAGVTQFPSHSVIEKGQTVTLRCDPISGHDNLYWYRRVMGKEIKFLLHFVKESKQDESGMPNNRFLAERTGGTYSTLKVQPAELEDSGVYFCASSPRAGPVNEQYFGPGTRLTVT.

The chain employs TRBV4-1 and TRBJ2-4, with 8 bases that match TRBD1. The J call may be faulty, since TRBJ2-5 better matches the DNA end. This CDR3 has 14 residues. Per the germline V gene, CDR1 is MGHRA and CDR2 is YSYEKL. CDR3 in amino acids: CASSQEGQEETQYF. CDR3 nucleotides: TGCGCCAGCAGCCAAGAGGGACAGGAAGAGACCCAGTACTTC.

The rearrangement joins TRBV6-5 to TRBJ2-3, with 7 bases identical to TRBD2. The J segment lost 0 bases and the V segment lost 10 bases, leaving 7 bases of the junction unmatched. Germline V CDR1 and CDR2: MNHEY, SVGAGI. The CDR3 extends over 14 amino acids. CDR3 in DNA: TGTGCCATCAGAGAGGGAGGGAGCACAGATACGCAGTATTTT. Protein: CAIREGGSTDTQYF.

The chain has TRBV20-1 and TRBJ1-2; 7 bases agree with TRBD1. With V trimmed by 4 bases and J by 4 bases, 12 bases remained unmatched. The CDR3 is 15 residues long. CDR1 is DFQATT and CDR2 is SNEGSKA in the germline V gene (reference sequence). The chain's CDR3 is CSAKVRGGPGYGYTF. The CDR3 coding sequence is TGCAGTGCTAAAGTCAGGGGGGGCCCGGGCTATGGCTACACCTTC.

The genes are TRBV4-2 and TRBJ1-2, with 9 bases lining up with TRBD1. The CDR3 spans 15 residues. From germline, CDR1 is LGHNA and CDR2 YNFKEQ. Losses at the gene ends were 3 bases for V and 10 bases for J; bases not matched to a gene: 12. The CDR3 DNA is TGTGCCAGCAGCCAGAGGACAGGGGAGCACGTCGACTACACCTTC. Amino acids: CASSQRTGEHVDYTF.

DNA of the CDR3: TGTGCCAGCAGCTTGGCAGGGACAGGGGATTCACCCCTCCACTTT. This translates into CASSLAGTGDSPLHF. The V gene is TRBV11-2, the J gene TRBJ1-6; 10 bases map to TRBD1. V was clipped by 3 bases and J by 8 bases; unmatched bases: 4. CDR1 is SGHAT and CDR2 is FQNNGV in the germline V gene. CDR3 size: 15 residues.

This chain uses TRBV27 with TRBJ1-2, with D possibly TRBD1 on 6 matching bases. Looked up from germline, CDR1 is MNHEY and CDR2 is SMNVEV (reference sequence). V was trimmed by 6 bases and J by 7 bases, leaving 15 bases between them. This CDR3 spans 13 amino acids. CDR3 in amino acids: CASSPQGDRGYTF. The CDR3 DNA follows: TGTGCCAGCAGCCCACAGGGAGATCGTGGCTACACCTTC.